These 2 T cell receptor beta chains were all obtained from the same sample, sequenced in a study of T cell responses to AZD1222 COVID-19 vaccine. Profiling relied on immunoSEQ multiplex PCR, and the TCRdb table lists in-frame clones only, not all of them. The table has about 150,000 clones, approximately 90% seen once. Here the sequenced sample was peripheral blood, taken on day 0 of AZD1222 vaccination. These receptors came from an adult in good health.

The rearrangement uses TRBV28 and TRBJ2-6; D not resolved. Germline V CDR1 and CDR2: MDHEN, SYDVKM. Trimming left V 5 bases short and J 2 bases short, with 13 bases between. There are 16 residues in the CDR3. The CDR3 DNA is TGTGCCAGCAGTCCCTTGGTGAAGGCTGGGGCCAACGTCCTGACTTTC. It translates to CASSPLVKAGANVLTF. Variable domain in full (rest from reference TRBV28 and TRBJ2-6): DVKVTQSSRYLVKRTGEKVFLECVQDMDHENMFWYRQDPGLGLRLIYFSYDVKMKEKGDIPEGYSVSREKKERFSLILESASTNQTSMYLCASSPLVKAGANVLTFGAGSRLTVL.

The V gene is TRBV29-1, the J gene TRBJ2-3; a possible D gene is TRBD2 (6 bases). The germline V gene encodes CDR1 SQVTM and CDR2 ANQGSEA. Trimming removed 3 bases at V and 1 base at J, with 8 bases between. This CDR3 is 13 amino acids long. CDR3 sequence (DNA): TGCAGCGTTGAGGCTAGCGGCACAGATACGCAGTATTTT. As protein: CSVEASGTDTQYF.